This is a list of T cell receptor beta chains from one sample in a study of cytomegalovirus exposure and HLA in healthy donors. Assay: immunoSEQ multiplex PCR; the TCRdb copy retains only in-frame clones and omits some. The sample gives 150,000 to 200,000 clones, about 80% of which show up once; 1.4% is in the top ten. Sequencing was done on a sample of PBMCs. The receptors here all came from a woman younger than 45 in good health and CMV-seropositive. The conserved cysteine and the conserved F or W are not part of the CDR3 here. The D gene is left open where the match is weak.

d_call | v_call | cdr3_aa
- | TRBV6-1 | ATKSSFSSTDTQY
- | TRBV28 | ASTDRSFDGYT
- | TRBV28 | ASSPPVVDSALYGYT
TRBD1 | TRBV15 | ATSGRRDSSYEQY
- | TRBV6-8 | ASSCRLMETQY
- | TRBV7-9 | ASSLGEASETDTQY
- | TRBV2 | ASSEALLMGSQNIQY
TRBD2 | TRBV5-1 | ASSPDGDYTDTQY
- | TRBV28 | ASSSPVGGGEAYEQY
- | TRBV29-1 | SVEAGGEAF
TRBD2 | TRBV2 | ASSVLLAGVGDTQY
TRBD1 | TRBV27 | ASKLQGARTEAF
- | TRBV25-1 | ASSDYGQETQY
- | TRBV27 | ASSRREVGNIQY
- | TRBV28 | ASSFAPSSYEQY
- | TRBV7-2 | ASSLGSNTIY
TRBD2 | TRBV12-5 | ASGLGLAGTVGQY
TRBD2 | TRBV5-6 | ASSLDRTSGSLGEQF
TRBD1 | TRBV5-1 | ASSLLGQGELETQY
- | TRBV6-5 | ASSRHGAGELF
TRBD2 | TRBV6-6 | ASSPGRDTGELF
- | TRBV9 | ASSLTGGTNEKLF
- | TRBV5-4 | ASSPRRGDTEAF
TRBD1 | TRBV5-6 | ASSFKRGPYEQY
- | TRBV5-1 | ASGFGATTNEKLF
TRBD2 | TRBV30 | AWNLAGVNEQF
TRBD2 | TRBV30 | AWSGLAAYNEQF
- | TRBV9 | ASSVGGGTNEKLF
- | TRBV7-9 | ASSPQDFAVYSYNEQF
- | TRBV6-4 | ASSESLFRSTYNEQF
- | TRBV5-1 | ARKRGFNQPQH
- | TRBV27 | ASRTEGGGRGEETQY
TRBD2 | TRBV11-2 | ASSSGVLKGLAHEQY
TRBD2 | TRBV28 | ASSELAGGPEDTQY
- | TRBV25-1 | ASSEGLNIQY
TRBD1 | TRBV5-4 | ASSLGQGANYGYT
TRBD2 | TRBV9 | ASSGGLGDEQY
- | TRBV30 | AFSGENLGYGYT
TRBD2 | TRBV19 | ASSLTSGREETQY
TRBD2 | TRBV2 | ASSEQGLAGKNTGELF
TRBD1 | TRBV10-3 | AIEGQPNSYEQY
- | TRBV28 | ASSLSDSARGYT
- | TRBV9 | ASSGGSAQASRKGYT
- | TRBV5-5 | ASSLGGRYQETQY
- | TRBV11-2 | ASSLRAGASDTQY